The 28 T cell receptor beta chains below come from one sample, sequenced in a study of T cell responses to AZD1222 COVID-19 vaccine. The table came from immunoSEQ multiplex PCR; TCRdb's copy has only in-frame clones and leaves some out. Of more than 75,000 clones detected, 90% appear once; the ten largest clones hold less than 6%. Source: peripheral blood, taken 28 days after the second AZD1222 dose. The receptor source for this set is an adult who received the AZD1222 COVID-19 vaccine.

The chain combines TRBV6-5 with TRBJ2-7; TRBD1 is a possible D gene (6 bases). CDR1 and CDR2 from the germline V gene are MNHEY and SVGAGI. The CDR3 covers 15 residues. Between the trimmed V and J ends, which lost 5 bases and 3 bases, there was a span of 17 bases. Here the CDR3 DNA reads TGTGCCAGCAGTCTACAAAGGGGGAACGTCTACGAGCAGTACTTC. It codes for CASSLQRGNVYEQYF.

This clone was counted once. CDR3 DNA sequence: TGTGCCAGCAGCCCGGACAGGACGGGCTATGGCTACACCTTC. This translates into CASSPDRTGYGYTF. The rearrangement joins TRBV2 to TRBJ1-2; 7 positions agree with TRBD1. CDR1 SNHLY and CDR2 FYNNEI come from the germline V gene. Trimming took 6 bases from V and 4 from J; bases not matched to a gene: 8. This CDR3 has 14 residues.

V usage is TRBV6-2 or TRBV6-3 and J usage is TRBJ1-1; D perhaps matches TRBD1 (5 bases). Germline CDR1 and CDR2: MNHEY and SVGEGT. Trimming left V 2 bases short and J 3 bases short, with 10 bases between. This CDR3 has 14 residues. The chain's CDR3 is CASSYLGGYTEAFF. In nucleotides, the CDR3 is TGTGCCAGCAGTTACCTTGGGGGGTACACTGAAGCTTTCTTT.

This clone was observed a handful of times. The CDR3 DNA follows: TGTGCCAGCAGCTCCCCGGGACTAGCCAATGAGCAGTTCTTC. Translating it yields CASSSPGLANEQFF. The rearrangement uses TRBV11-3 and TRBJ2-1, with 9 nucleotides matching TRBD2. Unmatched junction bases numbered 4, after V lost 4 bases and J lost 6 bases. The CDR3 runs 14 residues. Germline CDR1 reads SGHNT; CDR2 reads YENEEA.

The V and J genes are TRBV7-2 and TRBJ1-3; D is ambiguous. The V and J ends lost 4 bases and 0 bases respectively, with 10 bases between them. The CDR3 totals 15 residues. The germline gives CDR1 SGHTA, CDR2 FQGNSA. Written as DNA, the CDR3 is TGTGCCAGCAGCTCTACGACGGCCTCTGGAAACACCATATATTTT. Protein: CASSSTTASGNTIYF. Full variable domain (missing parts from reference TRBV7-2 and TRBJ1-3): GAGVSQSPSNKVTEKGKDVELRCDPISGHTALYWYRQSLGQGLEFLIYFQGNSAPDKSGLPSDRFSAERTGGSVSTLTIQRTQQEDSAVYLCASSSTTASGNTIYFGEGSWLTVV.

The genes are TRBV29-1 and TRBJ2-5; TRBD1 matches at 7 bases. The CDR3 covers 12 residues. Germline lookup yields CDR1 SQVTM and CDR2 ANQGSEA. Trimming cost V 6 bases and J 5 bases; bases outside gene matches: 6. The DNA of the CDR3 is TGCAGCGTCAGGACAGGCACGGAGACCCAGTACTTC. It is translated as CSVRTGTETQYF.

The J gene is TRBJ1-6, the V gene TRBV27; D is possibly TRBD1 (6 bases). CDR3 size: 18 residues. Germline assignment: CDR1 MNHEY and CDR2 SMNVEV (reference sequence). V shed 2 bases and J shed 4 bases, with 18 bases lying between them. Written as DNA, the CDR3 is TGTGCCAGCAGTTTAGAGGGCAGGGGCCCAAATTATAATTCACCCCTCCACTTT. Its protein is CASSLEGRGPNYNSPLHF.

V usage is TRBV4-1 and J usage is TRBJ1-3; no firm D call. CDR1 is MGHRA and CDR2 is YSYEKL in the germline V gene. Trimming took 0 bases from V and 4 from J, leaving 10 bases between them. There are 15 residues in the CDR3. CDR3 sequence (DNA): TGCGCCAGCAGCCAAGAGGGATTACAGGGAAACACCATATATTTT. It translates to CASSQEGLQGNTIYF.

The chain combines TRBV28 with TRBJ1-5; 7 positions match TRBD1. The CDR3 runs 16 residues. Unmatched junction bases numbered 8, after V lost 6 bases and J lost 0 bases. Germline-derived CDR1 and CDR2 are MDHEN and SYDVKM. CDR3 in amino acids: CASSFRGYYSNQPQHF. The CDR3 coding sequence is TGTGCCAGCAGCTTCAGGGGGTATTATAGCAATCAGCCCCAGCATTTT.

The J gene is TRBJ1-5, the V gene TRBV24-1, with 12 bases fitting TRBD1. The CDR3 length is 17 residues. Trimming cost V 4 bases and J 5 bases; bases outside gene matches: 8. The germline V gene has CDR1 KGHDR and CDR2 SFDVKD. The CDR3 DNA sequence: TGTGCCACCAGTGACCCTGGGACAGGGGGCTGGGATCAGCCCCAGCATTTT. It encodes CATSDPGTGGWDQPQHF.

Comment on this clone: This sample also contains other DNA sequences that code for the same CDR3. This chain joins TRBV12-3 or TRBV12-4 and TRBJ1-2; D not resolved. Trimming took off 2 bases at V and 5 bases at J, with 9 bases between the two ends. The CDR3 contains 13 residues. The CDR3 loop is CASSLRADYGYTF. The CDR3 nucleotides are TGTGCCAGCAGTTTAAGGGCGGATTATGGCTACACCTTC.

J is TRBJ2-2 and V is TRBV19; D might be TRBD2 (5 bases). There are 16 residues in the CDR3. Trimming stripped 6 bases from V and 0 bases from J, with 14 bases between. Germline CDR1 and CDR2: LNHDA and SQIVND (reference sequence). The CDR3 DNA sequence: TGTGCCAGTAGGACTTCGAGCGGATCGAACACCGGGGAGCTGTTTTTT. Amino acids: CASRTSSGSNTGELFF.

V is TRBV5-1 and J is TRBJ1-4; D not certain. Germline V lookup: CDR1 SGHRS, CDR2 YFSETQ. V lost 2 bases and J 7 bases, leaving 18 bases between the germline ends. The CDR3 covers 16 residues. This CDR3 is CASSFGISGIAEKLFF. The DNA for the CDR3 is TGCGCCAGCAGCTTTGGTATTTCGGGGATAGCTGAAAAACTGTTTTTT.

V and J are TRBV7-8 and TRBJ1-3, with unresolved D. The CDR3 runs to 15 residues. The germline V and J ends were trimmed by 1 base and 4 bases, with 11 bases remaining between them. CDR1 is SGHVS and CDR2 is FQNEAQ in the germline V gene. This CDR3 is CASSLDRLGGNTIYF. Written as DNA, the CDR3 is TGTGCCAGCAGCTTAGACCGCTTGGGAGGAAACACCATATATTTT. Complete variable domain (other parts from reference TRBV7-8 and TRBJ1-3): GAGVSQSPRYKVAKRGQDVALRCDPISGHVSLFWYQQALGQGPEFLTYFQNEAQLDKSGLPSDRFFAERPEGSVSTLKIQRTQQEDSAVYLCASSLDRLGGNTIYFGEGSWLTVV.

This chain connects TRBV6-5 to TRBJ1-1; D is possibly TRBD1 (5 bases). V lost 6 bases, J lost 1 base, and 12 bases lay in between. Germline V lookup: CDR1 MNHEY, CDR2 SVGAGI. The CDR3 spans 14 residues. The CDR3 region has the DNA TGTGCCAGCAGGCGAGGGACGGGGAACACTGAAGCTTTCTTT. Translation: CASRRGTGNTEAFF.

The chain joins TRBV11-2 to TRBJ2-2; possibly TRBD1 for D (6 bases). V shed 2 bases and J shed 5 bases, with 15 bases lying between them. Germline CDR1 SGHAT, CDR2 FQNNGV. The CDR3 contains 16 residues. CDR3 bases: TGTGCCAGCAGCTTATCGCAGGGGATTAGGACCGGGGAGCTGTTTTTT. This sequence encodes CASSLSQGIRTGELFF.

The V call is TRBV19, the J call TRBJ2-3; possibly TRBD2 for D (6 bases). CDR3 length equals 15 residues. Germline loops: CDR1 LNHDA, CDR2 SQIVND (reference sequence). V was cut by 5 bases and J by 6 bases, with 18 bases left in between. The CDR3 loop is CASSHPGLHFDTQYF. The DNA of the CDR3 is TGTGCCAGTAGTCACCCGGGACTCCATTTTGATACGCAGTATTTT. Combining the CDR3 with reference TRBV19 and TRBJ2-3 gives the whole variable domain DGGITQSPKYLFRKEGQNVTLSCEQNLNHDAMYWYRQDPGQGLRLIYYSQIVNDFQKGDIAEGYSVSREKKESFPLTVTSAQKNPTAFYLCASSHPGLHFDTQYFGPGTRLTVL.

V is TRBV6-5 and J is TRBJ1-1; the D is unclear. The CDR3 contains 15 residues. Per germline, CDR1 MNHEY and CDR2 SVGAGI. The ends were cut back, 8 bases at V and 0 bases at J, with 16 bases in the middle. CDR3 sequence reads: CASAPGSLMNTEAFF. The CDR3 DNA reads TGTGCCAGCGCTCCCGGCAGCTTGATGAACACTGAAGCTTTCTTT.

V usage is TRBV10-2 and J usage is TRBJ2-7, with a possible D match to TRBD1 (5 bases). Per the germline V gene, CDR1 is WSHSY and CDR2 is SAAADI. The CDR3 contains 12 residues. Trimming pared 6 bases from V and 6 bases from J, leaving 12 bases between. CDR3 amino acids: CASRAGWSEQYF. CDR3 bases: TGCGCCAGCAGGGCAGGGTGGAGCGAGCAGTACTTC.

This clone was seen just once. Written as DNA, the CDR3 is TGTGCCACCAGCAGAGATCGGGTGGGGGTAGGTTCACCCCTCCACTTT. This sequence encodes CATSRDRVGVGSPLHF. The gene calls are TRBV15 and TRBJ1-6; D is perhaps TRBD1 (5 bases). The germline CDR1 and CDR2 sequences are LNHNV and YYDKDF (reference sequence). V was shortened by 0 bases and J by 9 bases, with 15 bases between the two germline ends. The CDR3 spans 16 residues.

V and J are TRBV7-9 and TRBJ1-2; possible D gene TRBD1, 5 bases. V was pared by 5 bases and J by 1 base, with 8 bases between. Germline V lookup: CDR1 SEHNR, CDR2 FQNEAQ (reference sequence). The CDR3 loop spans 13 amino acids. The CDR3 protein is CASSQQVNYGYTF. CDR3 DNA sequence: TGTGCCAGCAGCCAACAGGTTAACTATGGCTACACCTTC.

CDR3 DNA sequence: TGTGCCAGCAGCCAAGGGGCAGCCTATGGCTACACCTTC. Its translation: CASSQGAAYGYTF. The genes are TRBV4-2 and TRBJ1-2; D remains unclear. This CDR3 has 13 residues. Germline CDR1 reads LGHNA; CDR2 reads YNFKEQ. V lost 1 base, J lost 4 bases, and 7 bases lay in between.

The chain links TRBV6-6 to TRBJ2-5, with no clear D. Germline V gene sequence: CDR1 MNHNY, CDR2 SVGAGI (reference sequence). With 2 bases removed from V and 3 bases from J, the gap between germline ends came to 1 base. CDR3 length: 11 amino acids. CDR3 bases: TGTGCCAGCAGTTACAAAGAGACCCAGTACTTC. The encoded protein is CASSYKETQYF.

The V and J genes are TRBV2 and TRBJ1-3; D call uncertain. CDR3 length: 18 amino acids. In germline, CDR1 is SNHLY, CDR2 FYNNEI. Trimming shortened V by 2 bases and J by 0 bases, and 17 bases separated the two germline ends. The CDR3, as DNA: TGTGCCAGCAGTGAAACTCACCCCCACTCAGCCTCTGGAAACACCATATATTTT. This gives the protein CASSETHPHSASGNTIYF. Full variable domain (remainder filled in from reference TRBV2 and TRBJ1-3): EPEVTQTPSHQVTQMGQEVILRCVPISNHLYFYWYRQILGQKVEFLVSFYNNEISEKSEIFDDQFSVERPDGSNFTLKIRSTKLEDSAMYFCASSETHPHSASGNTIYFGEGSWLTVV.

This chain joins TRBV10-3 and TRBJ1-2, with D hard to call. This CDR3 region has 15 residues. V was cut by 0 bases and J by 4 bases, with 12 bases left in between. The germline gives CDR1 ENHRY, CDR2 SYGVKD. The CDR3 bases are TGTGCCATCAGTGAGTCTCTTCAACGGGGCTATGGCTACACCTTC. This translates into CAISESLQRGYGYTF.

V and J are TRBV9 and TRBJ1-2, with D hard to call. The CDR3 sequence is 14 residues long. CDR1 is SGDLS, CDR2 YYNGEE, per germline. V lost 0 bases to trimming and J lost 8 bases, with 14 bases between them. The CDR3 spells CASSVGEGLGGYTF. CDR3 in DNA: TGTGCCAGCAGCGTAGGCGAAGGGTTGGGGGGCTACACCTTC.

The gene calls are TRBV6-5 and TRBJ1-1, with D possibly matching TRBD1 (6 bases). Germline V gives CDR1 MNHEY, CDR2 SVGAGI. The CDR3 is made up of 15 amino acids. V shed 0 bases and J shed 1 base, with 9 bases lying between them. In nucleotides, the CDR3 is TGTGCCAGCAGTTACTCGAGGGGGACGAACACTGAAGCTTTCTTT. It codes for CASSYSRGTNTEAFF.

V usage is TRBV15 and J usage is TRBJ2-1; 10 bases are shared with TRBD2. CDR1 and CDR2 (germline): LNHNV, YYDKDF (reference sequence). The CDR3 is made up of 18 amino acids. V shed 1 base, J shed 3 bases, and the junction held 9 bases outside the gene matches. CDR3 nucleotide sequence: TGTGCCACCAGCAGAGTGCCGCTAGCGGGGGTTGTCTACAATGAGCAGTTCTTC. This codes for CATSRVPLAGVVYNEQFF.